Below, one TCR beta chain is given with its context. Antigen specificity is unknown. This entry belongs to a study of cytomegalovirus exposure and HLA in healthy donors. Turning to the study itself: The roughly 700 first-cohort repertoires shared a platform with the 130 or so validation repertoires, as reported in a later analysis. Overall study results and limits: Most sequenced TCRs were rare (though some public TCRs occurred in many donors).

The CDR3 runs to 16 residues. The V and J ends lost 2 bases and 3 bases, in that order; junction bases with no gene match: 6. CDR1 and CDR2 from the germline V gene are MNHNY and SVGAGI (reference sequence). Produced via immunoSEQ multiplex PCR; TCRdb's table is partial and in-frame only. The sample has roughly 60,000 clones; about 96% are singletons. Sequenced material: PBMCs. The chain carries TRBV6-6 and TRBJ2-1; 8 nucleotides agree with TRBD2. The origin of this receptor is a man aged 18 to 30 in good health and CMV-seronegative. The CDR3 loop reads CASSYLLAADYNEQFF. DNA for the CDR3: TGTGCCAGCAGTTACCTACTAGCGGCTGACTACAATGAGCAGTTCTTC.